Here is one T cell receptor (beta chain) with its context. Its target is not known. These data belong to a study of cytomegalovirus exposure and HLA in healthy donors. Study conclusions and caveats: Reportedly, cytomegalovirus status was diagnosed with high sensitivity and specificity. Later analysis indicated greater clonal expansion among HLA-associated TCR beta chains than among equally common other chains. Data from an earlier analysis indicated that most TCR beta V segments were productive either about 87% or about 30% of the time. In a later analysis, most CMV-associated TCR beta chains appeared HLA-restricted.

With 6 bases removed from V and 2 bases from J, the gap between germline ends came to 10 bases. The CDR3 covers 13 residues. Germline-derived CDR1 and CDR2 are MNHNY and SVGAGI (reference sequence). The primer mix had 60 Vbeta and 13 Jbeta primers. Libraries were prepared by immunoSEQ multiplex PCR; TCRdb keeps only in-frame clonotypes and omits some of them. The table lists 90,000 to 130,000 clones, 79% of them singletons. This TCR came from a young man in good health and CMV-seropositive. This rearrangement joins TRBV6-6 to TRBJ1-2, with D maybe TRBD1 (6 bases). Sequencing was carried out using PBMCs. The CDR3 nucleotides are TGTGCCAGCAGCTTACAGGGAAACTATGGCTACACCTTC. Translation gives CASSLQGNYGYTF.